The rows below give T cell receptor beta chains drawn from one sample of a study of CD8 T cells in Susac syndrome. TCRdb used MiXCR to reprocess the immunoSEQ multiplex PCR reads, holding one entry per CDR3 protein. Seen here are about 300,000 distinct CDR3 sequences, approximately 90% observed once, and the top ten hold under 0.2%. Sequenced: CD8+ T cells from PBMCs. The receptor set was obtained from a human donor with multiple sclerosis. CDR3s include the opening cysteine and the closing phenylalanine or tryptophan. A D gene is named only where the DNA matches it firmly. Size tells how often a clone was seen (once, few, many) or the class of an expanded clone, and some rows leave it out.

CASSLGQALYGYTF | TGTGCCAGCAGTTTAGGACAGGCCCTATATGGCTACACCTTC | TRBJ1-2 | NA | NA | TRBV12-3/TRBV12-4
CASSDSGSSTDTQYF | TGTGCCAGCAGCGATAGCGGATCTAGCACAGATACGCAGTATTTT | TRBJ2-3 | NA | NA | TRBV9
CASSLILIQETQYF | TGTGCCAGCAGTTTAATCCTGATCCAAGAGACCCAGTACTTC | TRBJ2-5 | NA | NA | TRBV12-3/TRBV12-4
CASSPPTLRYEQYF | TGTGCCAGCAGCCCCCCAACCCTTAGGTACGAGCAGTACTTC | TRBJ2-7 | NA | NA | TRBV7-8
CASRNVGYGYTF | TGTGCCAGCAGAAATGTGGGCTATGGCTACACCTTC | TRBJ1-2 | NA | NA | TRBV7-9
CASRAGTGNEQYF | TGTGCCAGTAGGGCCGGGACAGGGAACGAGCAGTACTTC | TRBJ2-7 | TRBD1 | NA | TRBV19
CASGPYVGTDTQYF | TGTGCCAGCGGGCCTTACGTCGGCACAGATACGCAGTATTTT | TRBJ2-3 | NA | NA | TRBV12-3/TRBV12-4
CASKGDRDNTGELFF | TGTGCCAGCAAGGGGGACAGGGATAACACCGGGGAGCTGTTTTTT | TRBJ2-2 | TRBD1 | NA | TRBV9
CSAWDTYTDTQYF | TGCAGTGCTTGGGACACCTACACAGATACGCAGTATTTT | TRBJ2-3 | NA | NA | TRBV20-1
CASSFVASGRGWNEQFF | TGTGCCAGCAGTTTCGTGGCTAGCGGGAGGGGGTGGAATGAGCAGTTCTTC | TRBJ2-1 | TRBD2 | NA | TRBV27
CASSFLGGHNEQFF | TGTGCCAGCAGTTTTTTAGGGGGGCACAATGAGCAGTTCTTC | TRBJ2-1 | NA | once | TRBV27
CASSFVRAWGGTDTQYF | TGTGCCAGCAGTTTTGTGCGGGCTTGGGGTGGCACAGATACGCAGTATTTT | TRBJ2-3 | NA | NA | TRBV12-3/TRBV12-4
CAGSLGNQPQHF | TGTGCCGGCAGCTTAGGAAATCAGCCCCAGCATTTT | TRBJ1-5 | NA | NA | TRBV11-2
CASSGPGTGADGELFF | TGTGCCAGCAGCGGTCCCGGGACAGGGGCGGACGGGGAGCTGTTTTTT | TRBJ2-2 | TRBD1 | NA | TRBV13
CASSVRAEGGGNEQFF | TGTGCCAGCAGCGTAAGGGCGGAGGGGGGCGGCAATGAGCAGTTCTTC | TRBJ2-1 | NA | NA | TRBV9
CSARDLLGMYQETQYF | TGCAGTGCTAGAGATCTCTTAGGGATGTACCAAGAGACCCAGTACTTC | TRBJ2-5 | NA | NA | TRBV20-1
CASSRRRGLGNTEAFF | TGTGCCAGCAGCCGCAGAAGAGGGTTGGGGAACACTGAAGCTTTCTTT | TRBJ1-1 | NA | few | TRBV28
CASSPPWGRSTRHEQFF | TGTGCCAGCAGCCCCCCTTGGGGACGGAGCACGCGTCATGAGCAGTTCTTC | TRBJ2-1 | NA | once | TRBV7-9
CASSLYSGTLNTEAFF | TGTGCCAGCAGCTTATACAGTGGGACCCTGAACACTGAAGCTTTCTTT | TRBJ1-1 | NA | NA | TRBV7-3
CASSPPGLGYTDTDTQYF | TGTGCCAGCTCACCACCGGGTCTGGGATATACCGACACAGATACGCAGTATTTT | TRBJ2-3 | NA | NA | TRBV18
CASSQGSPMDTGELFF | TGCGCCAGCAGCCAAGGCAGCCCCATGGACACCGGGGAGCTGTTTTTT | TRBJ2-2 | NA | NA | TRBV4-3
CASSLQDQTDTQYF | TGTGCCAGCAGTTTGCAGGATCAGACAGATACGCAGTATTTT | TRBJ2-3 | NA | NA | TRBV27
CSARDGGLAGVNEQFF | TGCAGTGCTAGAGACGGAGGCCTAGCGGGAGTGAATGAGCAGTTCTTC | TRBJ2-1 | TRBD2 | NA | TRBV20-1
CASSLSQGAKDEKLFF | TGTGCCAGCAGTCTTTCCCAGGGCGCGAAGGATGAAAAACTGTTTTTT | TRBJ1-4 | NA | once | TRBV7-9
CASSAHTGELFF | TGTGCCAGCAGTGCCCACACCGGGGAGCTGTTTTTT | TRBJ2-2 | NA | NA | TRBV27
CASSQDRSPSYEQYF | TGCGCCAGCAGCCAAGATAGGAGCCCTTCCTACGAGCAGTACTTC | TRBJ2-7 | NA | NA | TRBV4-3
CASREGFGANQPQHF | TGTGCCAGCAGGGAGGGGTTTGGTGCCAATCAGCCCCAGCATTTT | TRBJ1-5 | NA | NA | TRBV2
CSATGTSGRTGETQYF | TGCAGTGCCACCGGGACTAGCGGGAGAACGGGGGAGACCCAGTACTTC | TRBJ2-5 | TRBD2 | NA | TRBV20-1
CASSVAGLAGVETQYF | TGTGCCAGCAGCGTAGCGGGACTAGCGGGGGTGGAGACCCAGTACTTC | TRBJ2-5 | TRBD2 | NA | TRBV9
CSVLKSYEQYF | TGCAGCGTTCTGAAGTCCTACGAGCAGTACTTC | TRBJ2-7 | NA | NA | TRBV29-1
CASATLRDYGYTF | TGTGCCAGCGCCACCCTTCGGGACTATGGCTACACCTTC | TRBJ1-2 | NA | NA | TRBV12-3/TRBV12-4
CASSQGLAGGSGRETQYF | TGTGCCAGCAGCCAAGGACTAGCGGGAGGCTCCGGGAGAGAGACCCAGTACTTC | TRBJ2-5 | TRBD2 | NA | TRBV5-6
CSARDGTGAERANTEAFF | TGCAGTGCTAGAGATGGTACAGGGGCCGAGAGGGCGAACACTGAAGCTTTCTTT | TRBJ1-1 | TRBD1 | NA | TRBV20-1
CASSPRLGGAEQFF | TGTGCCAGCAGCCCTCGACTAGGAGGGGCTGAGCAGTTCTTC | TRBJ2-1 | NA | NA | TRBV13
CSVESREAFF | TGCAGCGTTGAGAGCCGTGAAGCTTTCTTT | TRBJ1-1 | NA | NA | TRBV29-1
CASSLGDRAREQFF | TGCGCCAGCAGCTTGGGGGACAGGGCACGTGAGCAGTTCTTC | TRBJ2-1 | TRBD1 | NA | TRBV5-1
CASSEVGSYGYTF | TGTGCCAGCAGTGAAGTAGGGAGCTATGGCTACACCTTC | TRBJ1-2 | NA | NA | TRBV2
CASSHVGNEQYF | TGCGCCAGCAGCCACGTTGGGAACGAGCAGTACTTC | TRBJ2-7 | NA | NA | TRBV4-1
CASSQTLGNTEAFF | TGTGCCAGCAGCCAGACCTTGGGGAACACTGAAGCTTTCTTT | TRBJ1-1 | NA | NA | TRBV3-1
CSVGLLAGELFF | TGCAGCGTTGGACTCCTCGCCGGGGAGCTGTTTTTT | TRBJ2-2 | NA | once | TRBV29-1
CSASPSGVYNEQFF | TGCAGTGCTTCCCCTAGCGGAGTCTACAATGAGCAGTTCTTC | TRBJ2-1 | TRBD2 | NA | TRBV20-1
CASSVDVVGNQPQHF | TGTGCCAGCAGCGTCGACGTAGTAGGCAATCAGCCCCAGCATTTT | TRBJ1-5 | NA | NA | TRBV7-2
CASSSLGGTQYF | TGTGCCAGCAGTTCCCTGGGGGGCACGCAGTATTTT | TRBJ2-3 | NA | NA | TRBV28
CASSKSGEGTDTQYF | TGTGCCAGCAGCAAGTCAGGGGAAGGCACAGATACGCAGTATTTT | TRBJ2-3 | NA | NA | TRBV6-4
CASSEQGLHGNQPQHF | TGTGCCAGCAGCGAACAGGGGTTGCATGGCAATCAGCCCCAGCATTTT | TRBJ1-5 | TRBD1 | NA | TRBV7-6
CSVVDSHTDTQYF | TGCAGCGTTGTGGACAGCCACACAGATACGCAGTATTTT | TRBJ2-3 | NA | NA | TRBV29-1
CASSLAPAYEQYF | TGTGCCAGCAGTTTAGCTCCGGCCTACGAGCAGTACTTC | TRBJ2-7 | NA | NA | TRBV5-1
CASSLTPQTRPTDTQYF | TGTGCCAGCAGCTTAACGCCCCAAACTAGGCCCACAGATACGCAGTATTTT | TRBJ2-3 | NA | NA | TRBV7-3
CATSDLHGTYGYTF | TGTGCCACCAGTGATTTGCACGGGACCTATGGCTACACCTTC | TRBJ1-2 | NA | NA | TRBV24-1
CAQLGGRRLRMDEQFF | TGTGCCCAACTAGGGGGTCGTAGACTCCGTATGGATGAGCAGTTCTTC | TRBJ2-1 | NA | NA | TRBV28
CSARNDAGAGELFF | TGCAGTGCTAGAAACGATGCCGGAGCCGGGGAGCTGTTTTTT | TRBJ2-2 | NA | once | TRBV20-1
CASSQGSSYTDTQYF | TGCGCCAGCAGCCAAGGGTCGTCATACACAGATACGCAGTATTTT | TRBJ2-3 | NA | once | TRBV4-3
CASSASGQGNEQYF | TGTGCCAGCAGTGCATCGGGACAGGGAAACGAGCAGTACTTC | TRBJ2-7 | TRBD1 | once | TRBV2
CSANFIAGGPF | TGCAGTGCTAATTTTATAGCGGGAGGGCCTTTT | TRBJ2-3 | TRBD2 | NA | TRBV20-1
CAVQVAGGPYNEQFF | TGTGCCGTTCAGGTCGCGGGAGGGCCTTACAATGAGCAGTTCTTC | TRBJ2-1 | TRBD2 | NA | TRBV24-1
CASSGFSSSTDTQYF | TGTGCCAGCAGCGGGTTTAGCTCGAGCACAGATACGCAGTATTTT | TRBJ2-3 | NA | NA | TRBV7-9
CASSSTGGETGELFF | TGTGCCAGCAGCTCGACAGGGGGCGAAACCGGGGAGCTGTTTTTT | TRBJ2-2 | TRBD1 | NA | TRBV13
CASSDPGQGYEQYF | TGTGCCAGCAGCGATCCGGGACAGGGGTACGAGCAGTACTTC | TRBJ2-7 | TRBD1 | NA | TRBV9
CSAWDSSNPNIQYF | TGCAGTGCTTGGGACAGTTCGAACCCAAACATTCAGTACTTC | TRBJ2-4 | TRBD1 | NA | TRBV20-1
CSANQGTEQFF | TGCAGTGCAAATCAGGGTACTGAGCAGTTCTTC | TRBJ2-1 | NA | once | TRBV20-1